This T cell receptor (beta chain) derives from a study of OX40 agonist ivuxolimab in advanced cancers. At the level of the study: Ivuxolimab, an antibody that agonizes OX40 (CD134), was administered to the patients.

Germline values: CDR1 SNHLY, CDR2 FYNNEI. The length of the CDR3 is 16 residues. The trim removed 6 bases at V and 1 base at J, leaving 6 bases unmatched. Study-wide points: Antigens targeted by the expanded peripheral T cells were not determined. At 0.1-3.0 mg/kg, partial responders had clonal expansion among the lowest observed. Within 6 weeks, CD4+ and CD8+ blood T cells expanded clonally at 0.1 to 3.0 mg/kg.

Assay: immunoSEQ multiplex PCR; the TCRdb copy retains only in-frame clones and omits some. The repertoire has under 55,000 clones, 80% to 90% of them found once; the top ten carry more than 2%. With respect to this clone: The antigen is undetermined.

The TCR sequence derives from an adult with an advanced solid tumor such as melanoma, head and neck, liver or kidney cancer. The genes are TRBV2 and TRBJ2-5, with 12 bases identical to TRBD2. This sample comprised CD4+ or CD8+ T cells sorted from blood, obtained in a trial of the OX40 agonist ivuxolimab. CDR3 bases: TGTGCCAGCAGGCCTCTAGCGGGAGGGGGCCAAGAGACCCAGTACTTC. Its translation is CASRPLAGGGQETQYF.